Below, one TCR beta chain is given with its context. The antigen is undetermined. J lost 7 bases, V lost 3 bases, and 14 bases had no gene match. This CDR3 contains 17 residues. CDR1 is MGHRA and CDR2 is YSYEKL in the germline V gene. This entry belongs to a study of cytomegalovirus exposure and HLA in healthy donors. The study, taken as a whole, reports: Later genetic work tied a missense DCLRE1C variant to beta-chain V and J trimming. A prior analysis recorded that most TCR beta V segments were productive about 87% or about 30% of the time. Researchers left out some V segments, among them TRBV6-2 and TRBV6-3, as indistinguishable. With further analysis later on, most CMV-associated TCR beta chains appeared HLA-restricted.

The PCR was carried out with 60 Vbeta primers and 13 Jbeta primers. The repertoire was sequenced with immunoSEQ multiplex PCR; TCRdb's copy has only in-frame clones and lacks some. This table holds 150,000 to 200,000 clones, approximately 85% found once. Sequenced: PBMCs. The sequence derives from a girl aged 10 to 17 in good health and CMV-seropositive. The rearrangement joins TRBV4-1 to TRBJ1-2, with TRBD1 identical over 10 bases. CDR3 amino acids: CASSQVGTGDIESGYTF. Here the CDR3 DNA reads TGCGCCAGCAGCCAGGTTGGGACAGGGGATATAGAGAGTGGCTACACCTTC.